This T cell receptor (beta chain) was recovered during a study of cytomegalovirus exposure and HLA in healthy donors. Findings and limits, study-wide: Earlier results showed most TCR beta V segments being productive about 87% or about 30% of the time.

On this clone: Its cognate antigen is unknown.

V lost 3 bases and J lost 2; bases outside the gene matches: 7. The V gene's germline CDR1 is SGHAT and CDR2 FQNNGV. This CDR3 is built from 18 residues. The PCR made use of 60 Vbeta and 13 Jbeta primers. Method: immunoSEQ multiplex PCR; TCRdb's copy keeps in-frame clones and lacks some. Here the sample spans approximately 250,000 clones, roughly 78% being singletons. V and J are TRBV11-2 and TRBJ2-2; 12 nucleotides match TRBD2. This TCR was recovered from a boy aged 5-17 years in good health and CMV-seronegative. Sequencing was done on a sample of PBMCs. The CDR3 loop reads CASSFPGLAGSNTGELFF. In DNA, the CDR3 is TGTGCCAGCAGCTTTCCGGGACTAGCGGGTTCTAACACCGGGGAGCTGTTTTTT.